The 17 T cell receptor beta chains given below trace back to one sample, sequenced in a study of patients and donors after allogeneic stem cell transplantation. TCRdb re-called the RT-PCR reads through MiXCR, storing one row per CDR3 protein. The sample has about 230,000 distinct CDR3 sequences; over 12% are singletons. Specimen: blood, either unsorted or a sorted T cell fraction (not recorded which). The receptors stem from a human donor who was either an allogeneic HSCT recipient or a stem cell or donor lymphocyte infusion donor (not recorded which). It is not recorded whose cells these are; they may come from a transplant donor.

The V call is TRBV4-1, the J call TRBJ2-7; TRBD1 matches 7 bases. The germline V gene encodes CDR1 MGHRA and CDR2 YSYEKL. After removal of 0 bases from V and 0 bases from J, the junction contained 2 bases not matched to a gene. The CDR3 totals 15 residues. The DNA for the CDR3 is TGCGCCAGCAGCCAAGATCGGGACAGCTCCTACGAGCAGTACTTC. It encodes CASSQDRDSSYEQYF.

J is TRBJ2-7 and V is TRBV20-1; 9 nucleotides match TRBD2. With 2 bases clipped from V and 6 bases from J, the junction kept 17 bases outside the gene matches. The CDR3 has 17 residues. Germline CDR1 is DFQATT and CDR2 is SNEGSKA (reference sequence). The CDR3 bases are TGCAGTGCTAGACCGGGACTAGCCCCGTTCCGCGTTCGCGAGCAGTACTTC. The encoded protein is CSARPGLAPFRVREQYF.

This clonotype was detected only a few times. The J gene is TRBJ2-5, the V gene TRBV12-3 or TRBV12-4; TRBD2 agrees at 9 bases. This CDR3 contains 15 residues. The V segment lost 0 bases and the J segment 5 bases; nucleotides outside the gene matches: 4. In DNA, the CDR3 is TGTGCCAGCAGTTTAGCGCCTAGCGGGGTGGAGACCCAGTACTTC. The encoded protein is CASSLAPSGVETQYF.

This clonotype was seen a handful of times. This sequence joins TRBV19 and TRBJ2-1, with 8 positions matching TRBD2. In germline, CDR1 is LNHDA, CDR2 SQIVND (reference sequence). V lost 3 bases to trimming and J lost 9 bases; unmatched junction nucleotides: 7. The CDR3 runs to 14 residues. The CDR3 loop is CASSMGAGAREQFF. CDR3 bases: TGTGCCAGTAGTATGGGAGCGGGAGCGCGTGAGCAGTTCTTC.

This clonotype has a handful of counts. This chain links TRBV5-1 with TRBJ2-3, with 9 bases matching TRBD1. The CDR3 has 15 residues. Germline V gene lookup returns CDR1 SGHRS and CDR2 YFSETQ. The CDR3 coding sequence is TGCGCTTCCGGGCATGGGGACAGGGACACAGATACGCAGTATTTT. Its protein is CASGHGDRDTDTQYF.

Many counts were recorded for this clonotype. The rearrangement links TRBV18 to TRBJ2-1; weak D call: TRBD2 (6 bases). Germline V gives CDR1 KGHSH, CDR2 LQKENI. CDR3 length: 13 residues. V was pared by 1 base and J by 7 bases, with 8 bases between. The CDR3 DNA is TGTGCCAGCTCACCACGGCGGGGAAATGAGCAGTTCTTC. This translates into CASSPRRGNEQFF.

The chain's CDR3 is CSATSNRGKDEQYF. CDR3 coding DNA: TGCAGTGCTACCTCGAACAGGGGAAAGGACGAGCAGTACTTC. This chain uses TRBV20-1 with TRBJ2-7, with TRBD1 identical over 7 bases. Trimming at V came to 4 bases and at J to 5 bases, leaving 11 bases not matched to a gene. Per germline, CDR1 DFQATT and CDR2 SNEGSKA (reference sequence). The length of the CDR3 is 14 residues.

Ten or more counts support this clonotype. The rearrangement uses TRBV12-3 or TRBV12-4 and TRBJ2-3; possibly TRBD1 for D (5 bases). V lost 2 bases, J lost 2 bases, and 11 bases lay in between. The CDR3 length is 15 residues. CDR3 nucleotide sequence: TGTGCCAGCAGTTTAAGGGGATACCACACAGATACGCAGTATTTT. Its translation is CASSLRGYHTDTQYF.

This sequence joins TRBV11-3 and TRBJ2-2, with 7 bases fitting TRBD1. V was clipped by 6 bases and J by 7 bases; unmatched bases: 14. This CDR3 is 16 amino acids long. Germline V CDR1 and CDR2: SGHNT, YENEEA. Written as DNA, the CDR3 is TGTGCCAGCAGAAAAGGGGGCCCATTATTTGACGGGGAGCTGTTTTTT. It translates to CASRKGGPLFDGELFF.

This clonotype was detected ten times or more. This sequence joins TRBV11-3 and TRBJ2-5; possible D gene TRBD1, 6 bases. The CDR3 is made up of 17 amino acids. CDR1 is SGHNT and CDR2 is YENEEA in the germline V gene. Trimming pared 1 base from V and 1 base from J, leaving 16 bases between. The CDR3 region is CASSLGDRFKIQETQYF. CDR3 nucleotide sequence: TGTGCCAGCAGCTTAGGCGACAGGTTTAAAATCCAAGAGACCCAGTACTTC.

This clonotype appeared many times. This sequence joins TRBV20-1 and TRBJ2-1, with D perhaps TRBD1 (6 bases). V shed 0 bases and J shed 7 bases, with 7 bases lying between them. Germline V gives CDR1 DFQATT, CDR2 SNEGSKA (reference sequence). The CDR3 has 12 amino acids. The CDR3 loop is CSAREGTNEQFF. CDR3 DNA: TGCAGTGCTAGAGAGGGGACAAATGAGCAGTTCTTC.

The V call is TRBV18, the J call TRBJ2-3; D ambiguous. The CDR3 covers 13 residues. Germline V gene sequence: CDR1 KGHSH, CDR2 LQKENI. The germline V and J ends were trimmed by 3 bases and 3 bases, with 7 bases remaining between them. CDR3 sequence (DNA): TGTGCCAGCTCACCGGGTATGACAGATACGCAGTATTTT. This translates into CASSPGMTDTQYF.

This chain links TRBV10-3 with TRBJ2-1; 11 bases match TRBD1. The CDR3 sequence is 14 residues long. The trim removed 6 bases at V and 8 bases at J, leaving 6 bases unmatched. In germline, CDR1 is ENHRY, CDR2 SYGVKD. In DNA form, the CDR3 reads TGTGCCATCAGAGGGACAGGGGGAAGTTATGAGCAGTTCTTC. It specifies CAIRGTGGSYEQFF.

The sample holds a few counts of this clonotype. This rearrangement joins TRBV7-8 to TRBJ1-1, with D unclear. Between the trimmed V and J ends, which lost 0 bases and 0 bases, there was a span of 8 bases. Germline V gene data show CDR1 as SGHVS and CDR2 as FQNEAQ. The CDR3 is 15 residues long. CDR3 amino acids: CASSLAARMNTEAFF. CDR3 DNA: TGTGCCAGCAGCTTAGCGGCCAGAATGAACACTGAAGCTTTCTTT. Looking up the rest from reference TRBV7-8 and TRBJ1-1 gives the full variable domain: GAGVSQSPRYKVAKRGQDVALRCDPISGHVSLFWYQQALGQGPEFLTYFQNEAQLDKSGLPSDRFFAERPEGSVSTLKIQRTQQEDSAVYLCASSLAARMNTEAFFGQGTRLTVV.

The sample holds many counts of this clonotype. The CDR3 DNA follows: TGTGCCAGCAGCTTAGGAGGCAGGGGGCTGACTGAAGCTTTCTTT. Translating it yields CASSLGGRGLTEAFF. The rearrangement joins TRBV11-3 to TRBJ1-1; TRBD1 matches 8 bases. The V gene's germline CDR1 is SGHNT and CDR2 YENEEA. The CDR3 consists of 15 residues. V lost 1 base and J lost 5; bases outside the gene matches: 6.

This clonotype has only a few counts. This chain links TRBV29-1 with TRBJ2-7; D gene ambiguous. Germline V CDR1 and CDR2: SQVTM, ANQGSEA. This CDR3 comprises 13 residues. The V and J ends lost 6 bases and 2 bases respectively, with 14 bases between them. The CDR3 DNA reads TGCAGCGTACCCGCCTCGAGTCCCTACGAGCAGTACTTC. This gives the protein CSVPASSPYEQYF.

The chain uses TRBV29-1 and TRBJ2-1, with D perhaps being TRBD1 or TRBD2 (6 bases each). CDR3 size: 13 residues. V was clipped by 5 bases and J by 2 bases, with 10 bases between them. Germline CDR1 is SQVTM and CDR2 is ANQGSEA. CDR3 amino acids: CSVPGAPYNEQFF. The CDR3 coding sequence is TGCAGCGTTCCGGGGGCCCCCTACAATGAGCAGTTCTTC.